This is a list of T cell receptor beta chains from one sample in a study of response to subunit inactivated influenza vaccine. TCRdb reprocessed the RT-PCR reads via MiXCR and lists one record per CDR3 protein. The table includes about 580,000 distinct CDR3 sequences, less than 15% detected once. Sequencing was performed on PBMCs from blood, taken roughly 12 days after vaccination. These receptors were taken from a man aged 45-60 years who received an inactivated influenza vaccine. CDR3s include the opening cysteine and the closing phenylalanine or tryptophan. The D gene is left open where the match is weak. The size field is filled for only some rows; it gives once, few, many or a size class.

clone size: few
V gene: TRBV7-8
D gene: TRBD1
J gene: TRBJ1-1
CDR3 DNA: TGTGCCAGCAGCCCCCAACAGGGGGCGACCACTGAAGCTTTCTTT
CDR3 protein: CASSPQQGATTEAFF

clone size: many
V gene: TRBV7-6
D gene: TRBD1
J gene: TRBJ2-5
CDR3 DNA: TGTGCCAGCAGCTTTAACACAGGGGGCGGAGAGACCCAGTACTTC
CDR3 protein: CASSFNTGGGETQYF

clone size: few
V gene: TRBV5-1
D gene: TRBD2
J gene: TRBJ2-3
CDR3 DNA: TGCGCCAGCAGCTTGGCGGGTAGCGGGGTCGTCGGTACGCAGTATTTT
CDR3 protein: CASSLAGSGVVGTQYF

clone size: .
V gene: TRBV5-1
D gene: .
J gene: TRBJ2-3
CDR3 DNA: TGCGCCAGCAGCTTAGCACCCCAGGTCGCAGATACGCAGTATTTT
CDR3 protein: CASSLAPQVADTQYF

clone size: few
V gene: TRBV7-8
D gene: .
J gene: TRBJ1-5
CDR3 DNA: TGTGCCAGCAGCCCTCCCCTTAGGGAGGGCAATCAGCCCCAGCATTTT
CDR3 protein: CASSPPLREGNQPQHF

clone size: few
V gene: TRBV5-1
D gene: TRBD2
J gene: TRBJ2-1
CDR3 DNA: TGCGCCAGCAGCCCGGGACTAGCGGGGGGGCTTGAGTTCTTC
CDR3 protein: CASSPGLAGGLEFF

clone size: many
V gene: TRBV29-1
D gene: TRBD2
J gene: TRBJ2-7
CDR3 DNA: TGCAGCGTTGTTGCGGGGGGGCACTACGAGCAGTACTTC
CDR3 protein: CSVVAGGHYEQYF

clone size: few
V gene: TRBV12-3/TRBV12-4
D gene: .
J gene: TRBJ2-2
CDR3 DNA: TGTGCCAGCGGCCTACGCCGGGCCCCTTTGAACACCGGGGAGCTGTTTTTT
CDR3 protein: CASGLRRAPLNTGELFF

clone size: few
V gene: TRBV4-2
D gene: TRBD2
J gene: TRBJ2-7
CDR3 DNA: TGTGCCAGCAGCCAAGGGACTAGCGGGGGTGTCTCCTACGAGCAGTACTTC
CDR3 protein: CASSQGTSGGVSYEQYF

clone size: .
V gene: TRBV6-5
D gene: TRBD1
J gene: TRBJ1-2
CDR3 DNA: TGTGCCAGCAGTCCCGGGACAGGAATCTTCAACTATGGCTACACCTTC
CDR3 protein: CASSPGTGIFNYGYTF

clone size: once
V gene: TRBV18
D gene: TRBD1
J gene: TRBJ2-7
CDR3 DNA: TGTGCCAGCTCACCTAGGCAGGGACAGGGGAGCCACGAGCAGTACTTC
CDR3 protein: CASSPRQGQGSHEQYF

clone size: .
V gene: TRBV7-2
D gene: TRBD1
J gene: TRBJ2-1
CDR3 DNA: TGTGCCAGCAGCCAGGACAGGGGGCACCACAATGAGCAGTTCTTC
CDR3 protein: CASSQDRGHHNEQFF

clone size: few
V gene: TRBV4-3
D gene: .
J gene: TRBJ1-4
CDR3 DNA: TGCGCCAGCAGCCAAGATCTGCAGGCAACTAATGAAAAACTGTTTTTT
CDR3 protein: CASSQDLQATNEKLFF

clone size: few
V gene: TRBV20-1
D gene: .
J gene: TRBJ2-2
CDR3 DNA: TGCAGTGCTAGGAAGTCCCGGATAGCGAACACCGGGGAGCTGTTTTTT
CDR3 protein: CSARKSRIANTGELFF

clone size: many
V gene: TRBV6-2/TRBV6-3
D gene: TRBD1
J gene: TRBJ1-2
CDR3 DNA: TGTGCCAGCAGTCAACCCCAGGGGGCGCGTAGAATCGCCGCTGGCTACACCTTC
CDR3 protein: CASSQPQGARRIAAGYTF

clone size: few
V gene: TRBV20-1
D gene: .
J gene: TRBJ2-1
CDR3 DNA: TGCAGTGCTGGGGGGTCGAATAACAATGAGCAGTTCTTC
CDR3 protein: CSAGGSNNNEQFF

clone size: .
V gene: TRBV5-6
D gene: .
J gene: TRBJ2-1
CDR3 DNA: TGTGCCAGCAGCGTCCACAATGAGCAGTTCTTC
CDR3 protein: CASSVHNEQFF

clone size: few
V gene: TRBV20-1
D gene: .
J gene: TRBJ1-1
CDR3 DNA: TGCAGTGCTAGAGATCAGAGCAGTTTGAACACTGAAGCTTTCTTT
CDR3 protein: CSARDQSSLNTEAFF

clone size: .
V gene: TRBV5-1
D gene: TRBD1
J gene: TRBJ2-7
CDR3 DNA: TGCGCCAGCACCTACAGGACAGGGGGCAGCGAGCAGTACTTC
CDR3 protein: CASTYRTGGSEQYF

clone size: many
V gene: TRBV5-1
D gene: .
J gene: TRBJ2-3
CDR3 DNA: TGCGCCAGCAGCGGTGCGGATCACACAGATACGCAGTATTTT
CDR3 protein: CASSGADHTDTQYF

clone size: few
V gene: TRBV2
D gene: .
J gene: TRBJ2-5
CDR3 DNA: TGTGCCAGCAGTGATAGGGGGATAGTGACCCAGTACTTC
CDR3 protein: CASSDRGIVTQYF

clone size: .
V gene: TRBV6-2/TRBV6-3
D gene: TRBD2
J gene: TRBJ2-1
CDR3 DNA: TGTGCCAGCACCCCAGCGGGGGGGGCCCTCAATGAGCAGTTCTTC
CDR3 protein: CASTPAGGALNEQFF

clone size: few
V gene: TRBV11-2
D gene: .
J gene: TRBJ2-3
CDR3 DNA: TGTGCCAGCAGCTTAGACTTTGACATCTACACAGATACGCAGTATTTT
CDR3 protein: CASSLDFDIYTDTQYF

clone size: .
V gene: TRBV20-1
D gene: TRBD1
J gene: TRBJ1-1
CDR3 DNA: TGCAGTGCTAGAGATGGACAGGGCTGGGCTGAAGCTTTCTTT
CDR3 protein: CSARDGQGWAEAFF

clone size: .
V gene: TRBV20-1
D gene: TRBD1
J gene: TRBJ2-5
CDR3 DNA: TGCAGTGCTAGCTCCATAACAGGGGGTTTCCAGGAGACCCAGTACTTC
CDR3 protein: CSASSITGGFQETQYF

clone size: few
V gene: TRBV20-1
D gene: .
J gene: TRBJ1-5
CDR3 DNA: TGCAGTGCTAGCATCCTAAATCAGCCCCAGCATTTT
CDR3 protein: CSASILNQPQHF

clone size: many
V gene: TRBV12-3/TRBV12-4
D gene: .
J gene: TRBJ2-1
CDR3 DNA: TGTGCCAGCAGTGGCGGGGGCAACAATGAGCAGTTCTTC
CDR3 protein: CASSGGGNNEQFF

clone size: .
V gene: TRBV4-2
D gene: TRBD2
J gene: TRBJ2-5
CDR3 DNA: TGTGCCAGCAGCCAAGAGAGTGGGACTAGCGGGATCCAAGAGACCCAGTACTTC
CDR3 protein: CASSQESGTSGIQETQYF

clone size: .
V gene: TRBV14
D gene: TRBD2
J gene: TRBJ2-3
CDR3 DNA: TGTGCCAGCAGCCTAAAGACGGGGGGACTCACAGATACGCAGTATTTT
CDR3 protein: CASSLKTGGLTDTQYF

clone size: few
V gene: TRBV6-1
D gene: TRBD1
J gene: TRBJ2-3
CDR3 DNA: TGTGCCAGCGCCGGGACAGGGGGCCGATATACGCAGTATTTT
CDR3 protein: CASAGTGGRYTQYF

clone size: few
V gene: TRBV19
D gene: TRBD1
J gene: TRBJ2-5
CDR3 DNA: TGTGCCAGTAGTGTTACAGGGGTTCAAGAGACCCAGTACTTC
CDR3 protein: CASSVTGVQETQYF